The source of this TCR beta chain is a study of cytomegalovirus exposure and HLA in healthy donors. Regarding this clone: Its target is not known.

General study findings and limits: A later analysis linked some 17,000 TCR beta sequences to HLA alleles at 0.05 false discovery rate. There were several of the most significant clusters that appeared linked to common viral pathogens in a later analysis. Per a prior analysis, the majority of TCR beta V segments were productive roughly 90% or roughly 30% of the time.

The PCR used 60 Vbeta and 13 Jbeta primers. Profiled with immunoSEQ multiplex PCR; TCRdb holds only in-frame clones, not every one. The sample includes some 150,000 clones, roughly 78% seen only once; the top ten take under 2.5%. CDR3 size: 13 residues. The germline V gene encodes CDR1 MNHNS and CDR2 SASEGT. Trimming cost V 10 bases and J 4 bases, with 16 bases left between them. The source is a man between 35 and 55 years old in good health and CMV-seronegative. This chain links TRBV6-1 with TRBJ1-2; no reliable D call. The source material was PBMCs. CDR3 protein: CATKPPGSYGYTF. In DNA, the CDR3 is TGTGCCACCAAACCTCCGGGGAGCTATGGCTACACCTTC.